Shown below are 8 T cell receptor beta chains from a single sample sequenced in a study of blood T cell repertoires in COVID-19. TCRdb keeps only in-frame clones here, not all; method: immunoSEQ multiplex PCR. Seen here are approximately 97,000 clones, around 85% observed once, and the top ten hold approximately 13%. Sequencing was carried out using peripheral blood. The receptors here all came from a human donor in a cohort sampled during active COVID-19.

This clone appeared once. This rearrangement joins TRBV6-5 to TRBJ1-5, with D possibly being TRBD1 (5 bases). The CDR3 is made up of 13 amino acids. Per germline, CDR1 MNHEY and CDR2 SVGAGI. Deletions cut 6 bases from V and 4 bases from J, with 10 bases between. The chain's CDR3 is CASRRTGNQPQHF. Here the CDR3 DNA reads TGTGCCAGCAGACGTACAGGAAATCAGCCCCAGCATTTT.

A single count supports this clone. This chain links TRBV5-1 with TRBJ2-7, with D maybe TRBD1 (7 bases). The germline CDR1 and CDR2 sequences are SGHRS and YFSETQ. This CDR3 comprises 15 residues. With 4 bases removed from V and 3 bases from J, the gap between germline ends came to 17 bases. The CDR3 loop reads CASSDGGTAYYEQYF. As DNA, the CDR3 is TGCGCCAGCAGCGACGGAGGGACAGCCTACTACGAGCAGTACTTC.

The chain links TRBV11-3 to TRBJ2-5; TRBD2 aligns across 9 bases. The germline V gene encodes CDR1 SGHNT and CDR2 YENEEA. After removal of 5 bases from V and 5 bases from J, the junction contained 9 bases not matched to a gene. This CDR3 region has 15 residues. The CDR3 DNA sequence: TGTGCCAGCAGCCCGCGTAGCGGGGGAGGCGAGACCCAGTACTTC. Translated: CASSPRSGGGETQYF.

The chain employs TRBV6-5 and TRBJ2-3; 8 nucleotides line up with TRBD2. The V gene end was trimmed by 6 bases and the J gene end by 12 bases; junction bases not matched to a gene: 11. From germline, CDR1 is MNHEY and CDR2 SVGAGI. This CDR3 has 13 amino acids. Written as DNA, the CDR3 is TGTGCCAGCAGGGATCCGGGACTAGTATCACAGTATTTT. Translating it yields CASRDPGLVSQYF.

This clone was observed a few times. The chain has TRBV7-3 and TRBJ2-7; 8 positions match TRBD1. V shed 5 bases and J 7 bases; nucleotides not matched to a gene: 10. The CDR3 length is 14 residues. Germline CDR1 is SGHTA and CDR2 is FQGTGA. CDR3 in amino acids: CASSVGQGFKEQYF. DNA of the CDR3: TGTGCCAGCAGCGTCGGACAGGGTTTTAAAGAGCAGTACTTC.

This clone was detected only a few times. The CDR3 loop reads CASSFRRVTFF. DNA of the CDR3: TGTGCCAGCAGTTTCCGGAGGGTAACTTTCTTT. The chain employs TRBV6-5 and TRBJ1-1; no reliable D call. In germline, CDR1 is MNHEY, CDR2 SVGAGI. The V end was cut by 4 bases, the J end by 12 bases, with 12 bases between. This CDR3 is 11 amino acids long.

CDR3 region: CASSLSLPVRPYEQYF. DNA for the CDR3: TGTGCCAGCAGTTTATCTCTACCGGTCCGCCCCTACGAGCAGTACTTC. J is TRBJ2-7 and V is TRBV27; D ambiguous. The V and J ends lost 0 bases and 2 bases respectively, with 14 bases between them. The CDR3 length is 16 residues. Germline V gene sequence: CDR1 MNHEY, CDR2 SMNVEV (reference sequence).

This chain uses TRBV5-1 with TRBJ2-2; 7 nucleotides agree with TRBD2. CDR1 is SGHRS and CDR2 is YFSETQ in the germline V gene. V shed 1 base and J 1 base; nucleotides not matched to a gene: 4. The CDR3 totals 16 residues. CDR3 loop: CASSLLPSGNTGELFF. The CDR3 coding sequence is TGCGCCAGCAGCTTGTTGCCTAGCGGGAACACCGGGGAGCTGTTTTTT. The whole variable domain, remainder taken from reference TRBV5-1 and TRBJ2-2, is KAGVTQTPRYLIKTRGQQVTLSCSPISGHRSVSWYQQTPGQGLQFLFEYFSETQRNKGNFPGRFSGRQFSNSRSEMNVSTLELGDSALYLCASSLLPSGNTGELFFGEGSRLTVL.